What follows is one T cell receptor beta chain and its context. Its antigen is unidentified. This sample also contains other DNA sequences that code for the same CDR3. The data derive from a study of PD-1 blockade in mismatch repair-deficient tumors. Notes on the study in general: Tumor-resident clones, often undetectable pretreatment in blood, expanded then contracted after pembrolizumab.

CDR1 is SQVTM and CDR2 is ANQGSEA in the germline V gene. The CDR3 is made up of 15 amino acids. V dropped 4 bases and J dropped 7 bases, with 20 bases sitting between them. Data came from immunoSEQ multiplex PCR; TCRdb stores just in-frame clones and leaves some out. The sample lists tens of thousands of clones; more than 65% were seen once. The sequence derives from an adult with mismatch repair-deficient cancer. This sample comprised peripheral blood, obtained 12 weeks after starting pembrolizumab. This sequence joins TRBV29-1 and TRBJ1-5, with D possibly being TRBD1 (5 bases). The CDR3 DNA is TGCAGCGTTGTCGTGGCGGGCGGTTGGGGGCAGCCCCAGCATTTT. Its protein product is CSVVVAGGWGQPQHF.